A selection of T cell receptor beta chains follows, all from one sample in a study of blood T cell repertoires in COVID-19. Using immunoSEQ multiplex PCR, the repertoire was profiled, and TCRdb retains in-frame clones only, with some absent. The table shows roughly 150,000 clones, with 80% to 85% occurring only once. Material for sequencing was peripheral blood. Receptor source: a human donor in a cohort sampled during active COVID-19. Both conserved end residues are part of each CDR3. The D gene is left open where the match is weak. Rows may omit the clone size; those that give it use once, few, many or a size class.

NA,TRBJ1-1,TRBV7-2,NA,CASSLVAGIGTEAFF,TGTGCCAGCAGCTTAGTGGCAGGGATTGGCACTGAAGCTTTCTTT
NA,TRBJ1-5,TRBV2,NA,CASRADAQGSPQHF,TGTGCCAGCAGGGCGGACGCCCAGGGGTCGCCCCAGCATTTT
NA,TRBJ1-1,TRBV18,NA,CASSPGQNMNTEAFF,TGTGCCAGCTCACCCGGACAGAACATGAACACTGAAGCTTTCTTT
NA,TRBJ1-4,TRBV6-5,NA,CASRGANEKLFF,TGTGCCAGCCGGGGGGCTAATGAAAAACTGTTTTTT
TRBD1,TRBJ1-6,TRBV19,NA,CASNDRGNSPLHF,TGTGCCAGCAATGACAGGGGGAATTCACCCCTCCACTTT
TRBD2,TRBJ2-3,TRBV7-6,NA,CASSLDRGGTDTQYF,TGTGCCAGCAGCTTAGACCGGGGGGGGACAGATACGCAGTATTTT
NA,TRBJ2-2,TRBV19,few,CASSTTGGSGELFF,TGTGCCAGTAGTACCACGGGTGGGTCCGGGGAGCTGTTTTTT
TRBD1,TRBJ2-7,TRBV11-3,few,CASSLTGEFDEQYF,TGTGCCAGCAGCCTGACAGGGGAGTTCGACGAGCAGTACTTC
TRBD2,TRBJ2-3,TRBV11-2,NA,CASSRRGGQVHADTQYF,TGTGCCAGCAGCCGAAGGGGAGGGCAGGTGCATGCAGATACGCAGTATTTT
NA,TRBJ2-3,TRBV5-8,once,CASSLAGSSTDTQYF,TGTGCCAGCAGCTTGGCGGGAAGTAGCACAGATACGCAGTATTTT
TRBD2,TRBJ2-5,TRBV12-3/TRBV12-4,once,CASGLVEETQYF,TGTGCCAGCGGACTAGTGGAGGAGACCCAGTACTTC
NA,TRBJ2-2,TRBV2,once,CASSGQGITGELFF,TGTGCCAGCAGTGGTCAGGGCATAACCGGGGAGCTGTTTTTT